The source of this TCR beta chain is a study of T-cell reconstitution after alpha-beta-depleted transplantation in children. The authors prepared the TCRbeta library with unique molecular identifiers. MiXCR, applied by TCRdb to the PCR reads, yields one record per CDR3 protein. The sample records about 200,000 distinct CDR3 sequences, roughly 14% being singletons. V shed 4 bases, J shed 3 bases, and the junction held 10 bases outside the gene matches. Germline V gene lookup returns CDR1 DFQATT and CDR2 SNEGSKA (reference sequence). The CDR3 runs to 16 residues. This clonotype occurred many times. Sequences were derived from PBMCs from the stem cell graft donor, sampled from the stem cell graft. This chain connects TRBV20-1 to TRBJ2-3; 10 bases are a match to TRBD2. This TCR came from a human donor who donated a stem cell graft to a child with acute lymphoblastic leukemia. For the CDR3, the DNA is TGCAGTGCTATTCCCCCTCTAGCGGGAGTGACAGATACGCAGTATTTT. Its protein product is CSAIPPLAGVTDTQYF.